The following is a T cell receptor beta chain sequence with its context. Its specificity is not known. Every donor gave around 10 milliliters of peripheral blood. Next came a second PCR, run for about 6 to 11 cycles, which used a sample-barcoded 5' primer along with a J-beta primer mix. CDR3-containing paired-end reads numbering at least 2.5 million came from each sample. Using its own MiXCR run on the 5' RACE reads, TCRdb lists one record per CDR3 protein. Of more than 700,000 distinct CDR3 sequences in the sample, about 48% were seen once. The germline V and J ends were trimmed by 0 bases and 6 bases, with 11 bases remaining between them. The CDR3 covers 14 residues. CDR1 and CDR2 (germline): LNHNV, YYDKDF (reference sequence). The sample comes from a study of blood T cells in healthy people across ages. Points from the study as a whole: The study found more naive CD4+ cells and higher diversity in long-lived than aged donors. Estimated diversity, derived from one million T cells, was regarded as an underestimate.

The TCR was taken from a man of 80 years or more in good health. The sample taken for sequencing was blood. V gene TRBV15 combines with J gene TRBJ1-2; a weak D match, TRBD1 (6 bases). The CDR3 DNA is TGTGCCACCAGCAGAGAAACACAGGGTAATGGCTACACCTTC. This gives the protein CATSRETQGNGYTF.